This T cell receptor beta chain was captured by sequencing in a study of breast tumors, draining lymph nodes, adjacent tissues listed by TCRdb under 2016. With respect to the entire study: Breast cancer patients provided tumor, adjacent nontumor tissue and axillary lymph nodes, and the study compared the TCR beta repertoires across these three sources. In human breast cancer, the study set out to assess how tumor, surrounding tissue and draining lymph node repertoires relate to one another and whether T cells might be exchanged between them. Overall study results and their limits: The conclusion that tumor T cells originate in lymph nodes was framed as consistent with a hypothesis rather than directly demonstrated. Tumor and nontumor tissue repertoires were found to be significantly more similar in luminal-like than in basal-like breast cancer. Tumors showed preferential V and J gene usage, and their T-cell repertoire diversity fell below that of lymph nodes yet above that of nontumor tissue. A scenario in which most tumor T cells derive from the lymph node and then expand within tumor tissue was judged to be consistent with the data.

The listed sequencing device is Illumina HiSeq 2000. TCR beta chain libraries were generated through multiplex PCR amplification. The amplified TCR beta chain products were analyzed by high-throughput sequencing. Using fastp trimming at Q25 and MiXCR clonotype assembly, TCRdb reanalyzed the public sequencing data and kept in-frame beta chains. Rows are unified per CDR3 protein, each entry keeping the most common DNA and genes. The sample contains around 140,000 distinct CDR3 sequences, under 25% of them found a single time. Together, the top ten hold just over 2.5% of the sample. The germline V and J ends show losses of 7 bases and 4 bases respectively, and no gene match explains 7 bases of the junction. CDR1 and CDR2, per the germline V gene, are SQVTM and ANQGSEA. The CDR3 goes from the cysteine to the phenylalanine over 13 residues. CDR3 DNA is the only sequence kept; it has 39 bases, read in frame from the first base.

Lymph node samples came from the axillary draining lymph nodes of breast cancer patients. Ten or more counts support this clonotype. Its antigen is not yet known. No quality values exist for individual bases; no much larger clone is one base distant. The receptor was derived from a female donor with breast cancer. Some clones in this sample may be carry-over from other donors' samples. The sequence links TRBV29-1 to TRBJ2-7; 10 bases in between match TRBD1. Sequencing input: axillary lymph node tissue. DNA sequence: TGCAGCGCTCAAGGGGACAGGGGATACGAGCAGTACTTC. Translated, it reads CSAQGDRGYEQYF.